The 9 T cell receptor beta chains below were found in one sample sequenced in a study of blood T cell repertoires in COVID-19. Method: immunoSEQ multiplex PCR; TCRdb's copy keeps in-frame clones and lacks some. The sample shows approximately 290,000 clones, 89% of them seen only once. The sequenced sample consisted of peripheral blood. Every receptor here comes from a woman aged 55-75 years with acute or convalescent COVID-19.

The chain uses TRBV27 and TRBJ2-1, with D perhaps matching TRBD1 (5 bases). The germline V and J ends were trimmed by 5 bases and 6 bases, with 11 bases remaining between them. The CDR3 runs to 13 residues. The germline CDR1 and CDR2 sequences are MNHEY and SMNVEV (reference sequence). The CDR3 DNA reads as TGTGCCAGCAGTCTCAGGACAATCAATGAGCAGTTCTTC. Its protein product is CASSLRTINEQFF.

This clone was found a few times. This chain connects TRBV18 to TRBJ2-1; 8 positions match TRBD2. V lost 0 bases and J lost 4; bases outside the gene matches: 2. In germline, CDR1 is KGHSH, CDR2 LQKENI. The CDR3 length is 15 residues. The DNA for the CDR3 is TGTGCCAGCTCACCACCTAGCGGGGCGTACAATGAGCAGTTCTTC. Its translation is CASSPPSGAYNEQFF.

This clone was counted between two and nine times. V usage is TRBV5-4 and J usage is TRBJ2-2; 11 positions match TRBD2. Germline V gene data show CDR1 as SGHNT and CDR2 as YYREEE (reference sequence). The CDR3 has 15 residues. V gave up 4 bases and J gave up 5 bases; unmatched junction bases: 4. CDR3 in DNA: TGTGCCAGCAGCATAGCGGGAGGGGAAACCGGGGAGCTGTTTTTT. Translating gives CASSIAGGETGELFF. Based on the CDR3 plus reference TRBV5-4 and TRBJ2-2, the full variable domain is ETGVTQSPTHLIKTRGQQVTLRCSSQSGHNTVSWYQQALGQGPQFIFQYYREEENGRGNFPPRFSGLQFPNYSSELNVNALELDDSALYLCASSIAGGETGELFFGEGSRLTVL.

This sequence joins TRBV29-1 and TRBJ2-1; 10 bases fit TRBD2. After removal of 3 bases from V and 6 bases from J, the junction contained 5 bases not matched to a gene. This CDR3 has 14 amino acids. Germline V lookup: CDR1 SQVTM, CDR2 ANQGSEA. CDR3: CSVDLAGGTNEQFF. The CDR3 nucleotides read TGCAGCGTTGACTTAGCGGGAGGCACCAATGAGCAGTTCTTC.

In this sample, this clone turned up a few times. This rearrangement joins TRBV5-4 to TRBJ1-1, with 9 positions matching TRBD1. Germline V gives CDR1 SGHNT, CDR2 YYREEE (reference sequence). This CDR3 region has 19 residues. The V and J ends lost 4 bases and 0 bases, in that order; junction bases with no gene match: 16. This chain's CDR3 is CASSPGQQGAWLLNTEAFF. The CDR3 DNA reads TGTGCCAGCAGCCCGGGACAACAGGGGGCTTGGCTACTGAACACTGAAGCTTTCTTT.

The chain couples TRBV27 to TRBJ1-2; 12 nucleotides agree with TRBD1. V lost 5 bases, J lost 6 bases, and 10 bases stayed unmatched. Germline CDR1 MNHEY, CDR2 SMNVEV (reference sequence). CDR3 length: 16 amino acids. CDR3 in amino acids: CASSPKGQGAGNGYTF. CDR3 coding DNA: TGTGCCAGCAGTCCCAAGGGACAGGGGGCGGGGAATGGCTACACCTTC.

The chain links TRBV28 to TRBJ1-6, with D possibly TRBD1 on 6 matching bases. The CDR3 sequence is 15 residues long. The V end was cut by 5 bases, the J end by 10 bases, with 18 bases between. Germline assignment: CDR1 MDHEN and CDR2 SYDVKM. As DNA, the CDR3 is TGTGCCAGCAGTCTTGATTTAGGGGGTCGCTCACCCCTCCACTTT. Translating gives CASSLDLGGRSPLHF.

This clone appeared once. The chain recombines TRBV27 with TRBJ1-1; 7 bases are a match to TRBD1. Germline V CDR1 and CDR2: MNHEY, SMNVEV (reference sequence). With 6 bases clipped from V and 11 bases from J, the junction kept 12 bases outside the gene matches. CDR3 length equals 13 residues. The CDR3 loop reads CASRWAGGERAFF. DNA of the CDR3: TGTGCCAGCAGGTGGGCAGGGGGAGAGAGGGCTTTCTTT.

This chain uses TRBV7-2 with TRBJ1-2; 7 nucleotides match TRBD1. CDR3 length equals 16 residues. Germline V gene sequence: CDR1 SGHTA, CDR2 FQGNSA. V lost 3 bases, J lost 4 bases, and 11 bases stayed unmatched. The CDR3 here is CASSLDRWTGSYGYTF. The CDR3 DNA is TGTGCCAGCAGCTTGGACCGCTGGACAGGCTCCTATGGCTACACCTTC.